This T cell receptor (beta chain) appears in the sequencing data of a study of T cells after yellow fever vaccination. TCRdb itself ran the 5' RACE reads through MiXCR, one entry per CDR3 protein. The data show 320,000 or so distinct CDR3 sequences, with 8.1% seen just once and about 16% held by the top ten. Germline V gives CDR1 MNHNS, CDR2 SASEGT. V lost 5 bases and J 1 base, leaving 11 bases between the germline ends. The CDR3 length is 14 residues. Material: PBMCs, obtained around 45 days after the first yellow fever vaccination. V is TRBV6-1 and J is TRBJ1-1; D is uncertain. This sequence originates from a young man who received the YFV17D yellow fever vaccine. CDR3 residues: CASSKPGQNTEAFF. DNA of the CDR3: TGTGCCAGCAGTAAGCCGGGTCAGAACACTGAAGCTTTCTTT.